Each of the 16 T cell receptor beta chains below was sequenced from the same sample in a study of cytomegalovirus exposure and HLA in healthy donors. The primer mix had 60 Vbeta and 13 Jbeta primers. The repertoire was sequenced with immunoSEQ multiplex PCR; TCRdb's copy has only in-frame clones and lacks some. Of more than 90,000 clones listed, under 80% are singletons. The sequenced sample was PBMCs. These receptors all stem from a man in his forties in good health and CMV-seropositive.

CDR3 in amino acids: CTSSQVDSGNTGELFF. In DNA form, the CDR3 reads TGCACCAGCAGCCAAGTTGATAGCGGCAACACCGGGGAGCTGTTTTTT. V gene TRBV1 combines with J gene TRBJ2-2; the D call TRBD2 from the table was never checked on the DNA. TRBV1 is listed as a pseudogene. This CDR3 spans 16 amino acids.

The chain recombines TRBV7-6 with TRBJ1-2; the match to TRBD1 covers 7 bases. With 1 base clipped from V and 4 bases from J, the junction kept 6 bases outside the gene matches. The CDR3 loop spans 15 amino acids. Germline CDR1 SGHVS, CDR2 FNYEAQ. CDR3 DNA: TGTGCCAGCAGCTTAGAGAAGGGGGCAGTCTATGGCTACACCTTC. It yields the protein CASSLEKGAVYGYTF.

This clone was detected only a few times. CDR3 loop: CASSSGTSGSNEQYF. The CDR3 DNA sequence: TGTGCCAGCAGCTCCGGGACTAGCGGGAGCAACGAGCAGTACTTC. The rearrangement links TRBV5-4 to TRBJ2-7; 14 bases are shared with TRBD2. The CDR3 is made up of 15 amino acids. V trimming: 3 bases; J trimming: 5 bases; junction bases outside the gene matches: 4. CDR1 and CDR2 from the germline V gene are SGHNT and YYREEE (reference sequence).

This chain connects TRBV28 to TRBJ1-2; unclear D gene. Trimming took off 9 bases at V and 5 bases at J, with 19 bases between the two ends. The CDR3 loop spans 14 amino acids. CDR1 MDHEN and CDR2 SYDVKM come from the germline V gene. The chain's CDR3 is CASSLPGGSYGYTF. The CDR3 bases are TGTGCCAGTAGCCTCCCCGGAGGGAGTTATGGCTACACCTTC.

This chain uses TRBV7-3 with TRBJ2-3; TRBD2 matches at 8 bases. Losses at the gene ends were 1 base for V and 1 base for J; bases not matched to a gene: 4. Germline assignment: CDR1 SGHTA and CDR2 FQGTGA. This CDR3 is 16 amino acids long. The CDR3 loop reads CASSLKAGGGTDTQYF. Written as DNA, the CDR3 is TGTGCCAGCAGCTTAAAGGCGGGGGGCGGCACAGATACGCAGTATTTT.

The V and J genes are TRBV9 and TRBJ2-2; 8 bases map to TRBD1. The length of the CDR3 is 16 residues. Germline V gene sequence: CDR1 SGDLS, CDR2 YYNGEE. The J segment lost 6 bases and the V segment lost 1 base, leaving 8 bases of the junction unmatched. The CDR3 is CASSVWGIQGAGELFF. CDR3 DNA: TGTGCCAGCAGCGTATGGGGAATACAGGGGGCCGGGGAGCTGTTTTTT.

This clone was picked up a small number of times. The V gene is TRBV7-9, the J gene TRBJ2-7; D is perhaps TRBD1 (6 bases). V was pared by 5 bases and J by 1 base, with 15 bases between. This CDR3 is built from 15 residues. The germline CDR1 and CDR2 sequences are SEHNR and FQNEAQ (reference sequence). CDR3 nucleotide sequence: TGTGCCAGCAGCATCCCCGGGACACCTTCCTACGAGCAGTACTTC. The encoded protein is CASSIPGTPSYEQYF. The full variable domain, with the rest looked up from reference TRBV7-9 and TRBJ2-7, is DTGVSQNPRHKITKRGQNVTFRCDPISEHNRLYWYRQTLGQGPEFLTYFQNEAQLEKSRLLSDRFSAERPKGSFSTLEIQRTEQGDSAMYLCASSIPGTPSYEQYFGPGTRLTVT.

As DNA, the CDR3 is TGTGCCAGCAGCTTAGTGGGCAGGGGGGACTATGGCTACACCTTC. It is translated as CASSLVGRGDYGYTF. The genes are TRBV7-8 and TRBJ1-2, with TRBD1 matching over 7 bases. Germline-derived CDR1 and CDR2 are SGHVS and FQNEAQ. The CDR3 has 15 residues. V was clipped by 1 base and J by 3 bases; unmatched bases: 5.

The chain employs TRBV18 and TRBJ1-1; TRBD1 matches 9 bases. The CDR3 runs to 17 residues. The V gene end was trimmed by 3 bases and the J gene end by 0 bases; junction bases not matched to a gene: 8. Germline V gives CDR1 KGHSH, CDR2 LQKENI. CDR3 sequence (DNA): TGTGCCAGCTCACCGGGACAGGGAGGAGGAATGAACACTGAAGCTTTCTTT. The encoded protein is CASSPGQGGGMNTEAFF.

The chain has TRBV6-5 and TRBJ2-7, with D unclear. Germline lookup yields CDR1 MNHEY and CDR2 SVGAGI. This CDR3 comprises 13 residues. The V gene lost 7 bases and the J gene lost 0 bases, with 10 bases spanning the gap. As DNA, the CDR3 is TGTGCCAGCACCCCCCCCAGCTCCTACGAGCAGTACTTC. Protein: CASTPPSSYEQYF.

The chain couples TRBV11-1 to TRBJ1-5, with a tentative D call TRBD1 (5 bases). CDR1 SGHAT and CDR2 FQDESV come from the germline V gene (reference sequence). The CDR3 loop spans 13 amino acids. V was clipped by 8 bases and J by 3 bases, with 11 bases between them. Here the CDR3 DNA reads TGTGCCAGCGGGCGGGGCTACAATCAGCCCCAGCATTTT. This translates into CASGRGYNQPQHF.

The chain is built from TRBV15 and TRBJ1-2, with D uncertain. The V and J ends lost 0 bases and 8 bases respectively, with 13 bases between them. This CDR3 comprises 14 residues. The germline V gene has CDR1 LNHNV and CDR2 YYDKDF (reference sequence). CDR3: CATSREGGSRGYTF. DNA for the CDR3: TGTGCCACCAGCAGAGAGGGAGGATCCAGGGGCTACACCTTC.

V gene TRBV5-1 combines with J gene TRBJ1-2; D remains ambiguous. Germline CDR1 is SGHRS and CDR2 is YFSETQ. This CDR3 region has 16 residues. The V gene lost 4 bases and the J gene lost 0 bases, with 16 bases spanning the gap. This CDR3 is CASSLQPLPANYGYTF. The CDR3 bases are TGCGCCAGCAGCCTCCAACCCCTTCCGGCTAACTATGGCTACACCTTC.

The chain recombines TRBV18 with TRBJ1-6; 8 nucleotides agree with TRBD1. J was trimmed by 6 bases and V by 5 bases; bases with no gene match: 6. Germline V gives CDR1 KGHSH, CDR2 LQKENI. The CDR3 totals 15 residues. The CDR3 nucleotides are TGTGCCAGCTCAGGGACAGGCCTGTTTAATTCACCCCTCCACTTT. Translation gives CASSGTGLFNSPLHF.

The chain couples TRBV5-4 to TRBJ2-3; 9 bases are a match to TRBD2. The J segment lost 3 bases and the V segment lost 3 bases, leaving 8 bases of the junction unmatched. Germline V gene data show CDR1 as SGHNT and CDR2 as YYREEE (reference sequence). The CDR3 runs 16 residues. CDR3 amino acids: CASSSSDLAGTDTQYF. CDR3 coding DNA: TGTGCCAGCAGCTCCTCAGACCTAGCGGGGACAGATACGCAGTATTTT.

This chain connects TRBV7-9 to TRBJ1-4; D perhaps matches TRBD1 (6 bases). Germline assignment: CDR1 SEHNR and CDR2 FQNEAQ (reference sequence). Trimming shortened V by 1 base and J by 7 bases, and 10 bases separated the two germline ends. The CDR3 extends over 14 amino acids. Here the CDR3 DNA reads TGTGCCAGCAGCTTAGTGGGGGCAGGTGAAAAACTGTTTTTT. This gives the protein CASSLVGAGEKLFF.